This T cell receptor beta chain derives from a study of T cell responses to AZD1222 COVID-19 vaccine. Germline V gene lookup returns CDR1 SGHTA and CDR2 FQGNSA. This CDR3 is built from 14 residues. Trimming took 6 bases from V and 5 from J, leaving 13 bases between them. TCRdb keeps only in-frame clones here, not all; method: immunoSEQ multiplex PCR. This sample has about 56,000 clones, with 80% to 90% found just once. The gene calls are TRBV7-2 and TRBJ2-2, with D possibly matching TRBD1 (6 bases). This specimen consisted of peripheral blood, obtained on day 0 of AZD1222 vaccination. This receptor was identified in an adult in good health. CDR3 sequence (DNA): TGTGCCAGCAGTTCCTACAGGGCTACCGGGGAGCTGTTTTTT. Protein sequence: CASSSYRATGELFF.